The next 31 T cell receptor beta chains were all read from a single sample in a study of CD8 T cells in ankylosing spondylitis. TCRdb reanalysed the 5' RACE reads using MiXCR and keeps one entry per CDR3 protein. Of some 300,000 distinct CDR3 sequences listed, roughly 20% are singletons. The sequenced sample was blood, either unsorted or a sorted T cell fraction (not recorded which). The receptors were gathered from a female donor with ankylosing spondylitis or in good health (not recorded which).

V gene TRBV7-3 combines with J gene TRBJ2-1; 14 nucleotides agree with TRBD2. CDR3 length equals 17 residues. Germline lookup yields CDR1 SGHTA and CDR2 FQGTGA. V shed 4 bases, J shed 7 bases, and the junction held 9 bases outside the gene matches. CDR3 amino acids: CASSYRGLAGEYNEQFF. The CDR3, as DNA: TGTGCCAGCAGCTACAGGGGACTAGCGGGAGAGTATAATGAGCAGTTCTTC.

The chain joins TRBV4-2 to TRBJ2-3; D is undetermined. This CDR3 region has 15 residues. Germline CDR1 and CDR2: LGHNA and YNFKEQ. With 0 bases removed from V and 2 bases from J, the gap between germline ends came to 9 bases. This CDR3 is CASSQDMTATDTQYF. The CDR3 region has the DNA TGTGCCAGCAGCCAAGATATGACCGCCACAGATACGCAGTATTTT.

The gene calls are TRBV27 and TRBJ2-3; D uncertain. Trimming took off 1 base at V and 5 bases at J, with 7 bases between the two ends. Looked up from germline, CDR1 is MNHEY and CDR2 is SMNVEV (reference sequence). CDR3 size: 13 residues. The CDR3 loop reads CASSLWGRDTQYF. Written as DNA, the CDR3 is TGTGCCAGCAGTTTATGGGGTAGAGATACGCAGTATTTT.

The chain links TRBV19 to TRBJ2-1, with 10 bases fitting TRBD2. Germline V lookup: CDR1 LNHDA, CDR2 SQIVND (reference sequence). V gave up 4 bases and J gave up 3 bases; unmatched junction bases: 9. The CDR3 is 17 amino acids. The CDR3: CASSTKLAGGLYNEQFF. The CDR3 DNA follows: TGTGCCAGTAGTACCAAATTAGCGGGAGGTCTCTACAATGAGCAGTTCTTC.

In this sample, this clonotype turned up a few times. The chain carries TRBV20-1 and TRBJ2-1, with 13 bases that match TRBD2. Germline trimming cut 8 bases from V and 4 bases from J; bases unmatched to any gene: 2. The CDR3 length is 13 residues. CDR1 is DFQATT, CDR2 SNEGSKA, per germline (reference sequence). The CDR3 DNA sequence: TGCAGTCTGACTAGCGGGAGGTACAATGAGCAGTTCTTC. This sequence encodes CSLTSGRYNEQFF.

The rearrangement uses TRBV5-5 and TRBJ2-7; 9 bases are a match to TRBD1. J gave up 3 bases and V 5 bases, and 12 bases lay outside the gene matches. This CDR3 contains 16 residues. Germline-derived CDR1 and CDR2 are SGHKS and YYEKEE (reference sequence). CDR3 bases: TGTGCCAGCAGTTTCGAATACCGGGACAGGGTCTACGAGCAGTACTTC. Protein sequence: CASSFEYRDRVYEQYF.

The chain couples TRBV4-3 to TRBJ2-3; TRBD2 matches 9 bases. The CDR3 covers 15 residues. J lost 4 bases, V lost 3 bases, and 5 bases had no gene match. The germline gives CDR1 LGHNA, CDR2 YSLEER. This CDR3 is CASSQVAGDPDTQYF. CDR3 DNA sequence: TGCGCCAGCAGCCAGGTAGCGGGAGATCCAGATACGCAGTATTTT.

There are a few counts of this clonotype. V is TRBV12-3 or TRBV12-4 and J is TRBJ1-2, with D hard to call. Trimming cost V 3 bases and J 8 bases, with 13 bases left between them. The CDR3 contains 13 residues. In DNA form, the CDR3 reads TGTGCCAGCAGTTTCTCACTGCGAAGCGGCTACACCTTC. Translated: CASSFSLRSGYTF.

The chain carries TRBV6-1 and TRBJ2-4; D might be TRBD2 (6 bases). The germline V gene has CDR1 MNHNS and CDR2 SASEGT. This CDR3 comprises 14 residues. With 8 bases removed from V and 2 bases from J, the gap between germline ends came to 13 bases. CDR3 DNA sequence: TGTGCCAGCTTCTCTGGGAGGCCCAAAAACATTCAGTACTTC. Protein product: CASFSGRPKNIQYF.

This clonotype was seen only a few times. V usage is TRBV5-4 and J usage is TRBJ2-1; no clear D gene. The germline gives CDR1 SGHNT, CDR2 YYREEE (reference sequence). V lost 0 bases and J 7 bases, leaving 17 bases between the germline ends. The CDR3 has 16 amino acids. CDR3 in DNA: TGTGCCAGCAGCTTGGTCCCCCCTTCATTGTCAAATGAGCAGTTCTTC. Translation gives CASSLVPPSLSNEQFF.

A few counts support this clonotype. The CDR3 DNA reads as TGCGCCAGCAGCCAAGGACTAGCGGTTTACTTC. Its translation is CASSQGLAVYF. The chain is built from TRBV10-1 and TRBJ2-7, with TRBD2 matching over 10 bases. Germline V lookup: CDR1 WNHNN, CDR2 SYGVQD (reference sequence). This CDR3 has 11 residues. The junction had 6 bases not matched to a gene; V was cut back by 6 bases and J by 13 bases.

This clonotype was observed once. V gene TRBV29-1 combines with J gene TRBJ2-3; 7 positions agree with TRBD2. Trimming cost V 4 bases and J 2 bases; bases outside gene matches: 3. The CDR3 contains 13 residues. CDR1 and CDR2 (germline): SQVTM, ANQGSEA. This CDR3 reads CSVGGRVTDTQYF. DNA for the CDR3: TGCAGCGTTGGGGGGAGGGTCACAGATACGCAGTATTTT.

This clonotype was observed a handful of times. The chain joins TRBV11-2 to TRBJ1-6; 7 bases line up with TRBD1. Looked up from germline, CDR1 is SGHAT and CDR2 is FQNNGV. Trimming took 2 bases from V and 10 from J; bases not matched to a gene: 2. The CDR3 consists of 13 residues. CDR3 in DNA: TGTGCCAGCAGCTTAACAGGGGAATCACCCCTCCACTTT. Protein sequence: CASSLTGESPLHF.

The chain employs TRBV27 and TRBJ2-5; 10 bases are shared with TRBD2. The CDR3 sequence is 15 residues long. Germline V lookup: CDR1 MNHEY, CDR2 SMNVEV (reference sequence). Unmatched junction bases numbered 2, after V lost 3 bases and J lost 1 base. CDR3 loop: CASSFTSGAQETQYF. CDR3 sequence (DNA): TGTGCCAGCAGTTTTACTAGCGGGGCCCAAGAGACCCAGTACTTC.

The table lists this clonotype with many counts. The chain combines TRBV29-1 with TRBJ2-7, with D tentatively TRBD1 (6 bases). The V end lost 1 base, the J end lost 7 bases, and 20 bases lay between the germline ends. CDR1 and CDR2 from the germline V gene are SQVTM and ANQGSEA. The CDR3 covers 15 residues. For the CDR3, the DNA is TGCAGCGTTGAAGTACGGGACGGCAGGGGTGGTGAGCAGTACTTC. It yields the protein CSVEVRDGRGGEQYF.

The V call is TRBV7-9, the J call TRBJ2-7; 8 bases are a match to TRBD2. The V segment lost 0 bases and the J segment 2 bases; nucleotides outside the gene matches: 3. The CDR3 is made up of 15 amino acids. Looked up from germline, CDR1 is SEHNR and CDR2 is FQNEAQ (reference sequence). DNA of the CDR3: TGTGCCAGCAGCTTAGCTAGCGGGGCCACCTACGAGCAGTACTTC. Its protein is CASSLASGATYEQYF.

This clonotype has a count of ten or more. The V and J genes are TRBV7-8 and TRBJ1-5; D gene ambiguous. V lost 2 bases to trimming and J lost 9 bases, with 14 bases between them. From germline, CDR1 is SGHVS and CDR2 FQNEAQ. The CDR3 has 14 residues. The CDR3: CASSLSARGLPQHF. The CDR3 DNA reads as TGTGCCAGCAGCTTATCAGCCCGAGGATTGCCCCAGCATTTT.

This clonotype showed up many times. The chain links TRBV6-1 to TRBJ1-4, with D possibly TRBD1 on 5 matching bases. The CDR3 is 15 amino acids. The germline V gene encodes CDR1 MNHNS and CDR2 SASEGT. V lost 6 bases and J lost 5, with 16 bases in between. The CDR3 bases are TGTGCCAGCAGGCCATCGGGACCGCTAAATGAAAAACTGTTTTTT. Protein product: CASRPSGPLNEKLFF.

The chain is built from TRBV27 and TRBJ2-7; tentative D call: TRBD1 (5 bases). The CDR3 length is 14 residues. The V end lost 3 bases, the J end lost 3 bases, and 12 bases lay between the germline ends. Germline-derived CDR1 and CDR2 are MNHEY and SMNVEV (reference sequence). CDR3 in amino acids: CASSLSRVGYEQYF. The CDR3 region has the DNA TGTGCCAGCAGTTTGAGCAGGGTTGGCTACGAGCAGTACTTC.

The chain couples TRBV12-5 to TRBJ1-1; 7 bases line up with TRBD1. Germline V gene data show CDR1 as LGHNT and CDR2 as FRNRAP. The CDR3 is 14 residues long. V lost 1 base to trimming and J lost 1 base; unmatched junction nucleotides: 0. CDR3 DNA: TGTGCTAGTGGTTTGGGGACAGGGAACACTGAAGCTTTCTTT. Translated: CASGLGTGNTEAFF.

CDR3 loop: CASSQIPGLAGGPDTGELFF. The CDR3 DNA follows: TGTGCCAGCAGCCAAATCCCGGGACTAGCGGGAGGGCCCGACACCGGGGAGCTGTTTTTT. This rearrangement joins TRBV4-2 to TRBJ2-2, with TRBD2 matching over 16 bases. The CDR3 totals 20 residues. The ends lost 2 bases at V and 3 bases at J; junction bases unmatched: 9. The germline CDR1 and CDR2 sequences are LGHNA and YNFKEQ.

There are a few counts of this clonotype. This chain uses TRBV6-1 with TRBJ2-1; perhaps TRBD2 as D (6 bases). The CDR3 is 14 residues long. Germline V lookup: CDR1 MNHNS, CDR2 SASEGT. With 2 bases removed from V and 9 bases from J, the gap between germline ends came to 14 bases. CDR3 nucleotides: TGTGCCAGCAGTGAACAGCGGCAGGGAGGTGAGCAGTTCTTC. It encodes CASSEQRQGGEQFF.

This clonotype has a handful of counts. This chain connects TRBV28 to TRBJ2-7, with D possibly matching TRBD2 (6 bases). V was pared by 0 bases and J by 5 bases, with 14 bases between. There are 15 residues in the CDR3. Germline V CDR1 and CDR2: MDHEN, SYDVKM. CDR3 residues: CASSLWGDSPNEQYF. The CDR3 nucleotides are TGTGCCAGCAGTTTATGGGGGGACTCCCCTAACGAGCAGTACTTC.

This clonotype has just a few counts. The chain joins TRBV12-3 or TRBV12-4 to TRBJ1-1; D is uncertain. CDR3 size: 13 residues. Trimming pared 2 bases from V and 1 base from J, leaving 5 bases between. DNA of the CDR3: TGTGCCAGCAGTTTACGGACGAACACTGAAGCTTTCTTT. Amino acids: CASSLRTNTEAFF.

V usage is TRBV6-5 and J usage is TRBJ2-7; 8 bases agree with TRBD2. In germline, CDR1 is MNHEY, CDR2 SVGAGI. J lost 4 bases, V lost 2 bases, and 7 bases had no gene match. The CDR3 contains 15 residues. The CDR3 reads CASSYSAGRAYEQYF. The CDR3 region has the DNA TGTGCCAGCAGTTACAGCGCCGGGAGGGCTTACGAGCAGTACTTC.

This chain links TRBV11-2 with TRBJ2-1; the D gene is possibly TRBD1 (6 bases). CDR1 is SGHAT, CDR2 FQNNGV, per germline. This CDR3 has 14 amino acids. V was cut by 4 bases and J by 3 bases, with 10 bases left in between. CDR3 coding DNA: TGTGCCAGCAGCTCCCTGGACAGCTACAATGAGCAGTTCTTC. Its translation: CASSSLDSYNEQFF.

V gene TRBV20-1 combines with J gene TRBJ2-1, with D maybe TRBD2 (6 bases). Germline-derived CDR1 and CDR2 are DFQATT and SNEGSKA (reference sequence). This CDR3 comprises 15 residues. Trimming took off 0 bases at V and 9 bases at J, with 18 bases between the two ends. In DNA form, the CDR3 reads TGCAGTGCTAGAGAGGATCGGGGACTTTTGGCTGAGCAGTTCTTC. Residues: CSAREDRGLLAEQFF.

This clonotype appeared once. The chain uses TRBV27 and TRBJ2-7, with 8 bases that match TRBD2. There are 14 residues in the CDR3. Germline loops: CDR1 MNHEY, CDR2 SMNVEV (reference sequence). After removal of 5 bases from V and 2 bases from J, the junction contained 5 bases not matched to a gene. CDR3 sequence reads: CASSTSGLPYEQYF. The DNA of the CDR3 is TGTGCCAGCAGTACTAGCGGTTTACCCTACGAGCAGTACTTC.

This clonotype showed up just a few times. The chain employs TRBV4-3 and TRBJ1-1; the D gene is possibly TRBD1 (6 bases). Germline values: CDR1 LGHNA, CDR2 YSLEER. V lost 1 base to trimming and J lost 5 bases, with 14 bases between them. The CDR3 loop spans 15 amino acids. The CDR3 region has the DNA TGCGCCAGCAGCCAAGCCCCGGGGGGCAGGACTGAAGCTTTCTTT. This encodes CASSQAPGGRTEAFF.

The CDR3 DNA reads as TGTGCCAGCTCACCACGGGGCGGCAGTGGAAAAAACATTCAGTACTTC. Amino acids: CASSPRGGSGKNIQYF. The V call is TRBV18, the J call TRBJ2-4, with D possibly being TRBD1 (5 bases). Trimming took 1 base from V and 4 from J, leaving 14 bases between them. Germline loops: CDR1 KGHSH, CDR2 LQKENI. The CDR3 is made up of 16 amino acids.

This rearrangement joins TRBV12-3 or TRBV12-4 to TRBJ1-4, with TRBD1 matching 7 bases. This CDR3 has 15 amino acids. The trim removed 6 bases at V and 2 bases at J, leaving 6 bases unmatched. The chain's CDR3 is CASSYQTGTNEKLFF. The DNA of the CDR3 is TGTGCCAGCAGCTATCAGACAGGGACTAATGAAAAACTGTTTTTT.